The 6 T cell receptor beta chains below come from one sample, sequenced in a study of early T cells in non-severe SARS-CoV-2 infection. TCRdb re-called the 5' RACE reads with MiXCR, one entry per CDR3 protein. The sample lists some 87,000 distinct CDR3 sequences, 9% to 13% occurring once. Sequences were obtained from whole blood. Source of these receptors: an adult who was a healthcare worker with PCR-confirmed SARS-CoV-2 infection or an uninfected control (not recorded which).

This clonotype was seen repeatedly, ten times or more. CDR3 in amino acids: CASSHPSVSTDTQYF. In DNA, the CDR3 is TGTGCCAGCAGTCACCCCTCGGTTAGCACAGATACGCAGTATTTT. The V and J genes are TRBV27 and TRBJ2-3, with D uncertain. CDR1 is MNHEY, CDR2 SMNVEV, per germline (reference sequence). The CDR3 has 15 residues. V lost 5 bases and J lost 0, with 12 bases in between.

This clonotype was seen a few times. The chain combines TRBV28 with TRBJ2-7; D gene uncertain. The CDR3 has 12 residues. Germline loops: CDR1 MDHEN, CDR2 SYDVKM. V was trimmed by 6 bases and J by 8 bases, leaving 14 bases between them. DNA of the CDR3: TGTGCCAGCAGCTTTACTCCCGAGCAGCAGTACTTC. This gives the protein CASSFTPEQQYF.

V usage is TRBV11-2 and J usage is TRBJ2-3, with 8 bases aligning to TRBD2. The CDR3 is 20 residues long. Per the germline V gene, CDR1 is SGHAT and CDR2 is FQNNGV. With 5 bases clipped from V and 2 bases from J, the junction kept 21 bases outside the gene matches. CDR3 in DNA: TGTGCCAGCAGCAAGCCTGTTACGCTCCGAGCGGGAGAGTCCACAGATACGCAGTATTTT. Translating gives CASSKPVTLRAGESTDTQYF.

This clonotype was recorded a few times. Here the CDR3 reads CASQQFDTQYF. The CDR3 nucleotides are TGTGCCAGTCAACAATTCGATACGCAGTATTTT. The V gene is TRBV19, the J gene TRBJ2-3; D gene ambiguous. The length of the CDR3 is 11 residues. From germline, CDR1 is LNHDA and CDR2 SQIVND (reference sequence). Trimming pared 8 bases from V and 6 bases from J, leaving 9 bases between.

This clonotype appeared a few times. This chain joins TRBV6-6 and TRBJ2-2; perhaps TRBD1 as D (6 bases). Per the germline V gene, CDR1 is MNHNY and CDR2 is SVGAGI (reference sequence). The CDR3 is 16 residues long. The ends were cut back, 6 bases at V and 1 base at J, with 15 bases in the middle. The CDR3 coding sequence is TGTGCCAGCAGCTCGAGACAGGTCCTGAACACCGGGGAGCTGTTTTTT. Protein sequence: CASSSRQVLNTGELFF.

This clonotype was counted ten times or more. The rearrangement uses TRBV5-1 and TRBJ2-3; 7 nucleotides align to TRBD2. J gave up 6 bases and V 3 bases, and 7 bases lay outside the gene matches. The CDR3 extends over 14 amino acids. Germline V gene data show CDR1 as SGHRS and CDR2 as YFSETQ. In DNA form, the CDR3 reads TGCGCCAGCAGCTCGGGGGGTCTGGAGGATACGCAGTATTTT. Translating it yields CASSSGGLEDTQYF.